This entry lists 5 T cell receptor beta chains sequenced from one sample in a study of CD8+CD57+ T cells in acquired aplastic anemia. Genomic DNA was employed as the template in profiling TCR beta VDJ and CDR3. TCRdb recomputed calls from the reads with MiXCR, one row per CDR3 protein. The table has some 92,000 distinct CDR3 sequences, around 68% seen once; the top ten hold more than 55%. For sequencing, patients were chosen who had shown expansion of CD8+CD57+ cells by flow cytometry. Sequencing was done on a sample of sorted CD4+, CD8+, or CD8+CD57+ T cells (not recorded which) from PBMCs. The origin of the receptors is a human donor with aplastic anemia.

V gene TRBV2 combines with J gene TRBJ2-1; D perhaps matches TRBD2 (5 bases). CDR1 and CDR2 (germline): SNHLY, FYNNEI. The length of the CDR3 is 13 residues. V was shortened by 1 base and J by 12 bases, with 13 bases between the two germline ends. This CDR3 reads CASSEERARAQFF. Written as DNA, the CDR3 is TGTGCCAGCAGTGAAGAGAGGGCGCGGGCGCAGTTCTTC.

The V gene is TRBV10-3, the J gene TRBJ1-2; no clear D. The CDR3 sequence is 14 residues long. V lost 5 bases and J lost 1, with 11 bases in between. CDR1 and CDR2 (germline): ENHRY, SYGVKD. The chain's CDR3 is CAISRDGINYGYTF. As DNA, the CDR3 is TGTGCCATCAGTCGTGACGGTATTAACTATGGCTACACCTTC.

This clonotype was detected a few times. This chain links TRBV25-1 with TRBJ1-6; TRBD1 might be the D (6 bases). This CDR3 spans 16 amino acids. V lost 4 bases and J lost 5, with 15 bases in between. Per the germline V gene, CDR1 is MGHDK and CDR2 is SYGVNS. Here the CDR3 DNA reads TGTGCCAGCAGTGGGAGGGGGGCTCAGGATAATTCACCCCTCCACTTT. It codes for CASSGRGAQDNSPLHF.

The chain couples TRBV15 to TRBJ1-6; D is uncertain. The CDR3 totals 14 residues. Germline CDR1 LNHNV, CDR2 YYDKDF (reference sequence). With 0 bases removed from V and 7 bases from J, the gap between germline ends came to 7 bases. The CDR3 is CATSREAENSPLHF. DNA for the CDR3: TGTGCCACCAGCAGAGAGGCAGAGAATTCACCCCTCCACTTT. Together with reference TRBV15 and TRBJ1-6, the CDR3 gives the full variable domain: DAMVIQNPRYQVTQFGKPVTLSCSQTLNHNVMYWYQQKSSQAPKLLFHYYDKDFNNEADTPDNFQSRRPNTSFCFLDIRSPGLGDTAMYLCATSREAENSPLHFGNGTRLTVT.

The CDR3 coding sequence is TGCAGCGGTAGGACAGGGGTCGCTGAAGCTTTCTTT. Its translation is CSGRTGVAEAFF. J is TRBJ1-1 and V is TRBV29-1; 9 nucleotides match TRBD1. Germline V gene lookup returns CDR1 SQVTM and CDR2 ANQGSEA. V lost 7 bases to trimming and J lost 6 bases; unmatched junction nucleotides: 6. This CDR3 region has 12 residues.